This paragraph covers one T cell receptor (beta chain) sequence. The target antigen is unknown. The sample originates from a study of PD-1 blockade in classical Hodgkin lymphoma. Whole-study results and caveats: By cycle point C4D1, TCR diversity had risen significantly in CD4+ cells (but not CD8+ cells).

Germline loops: CDR1 SEHNR, CDR2 FQNEAQ (reference sequence). V was shortened by 5 bases and J by 7 bases, with 8 bases between the two germline ends. There are 12 residues in the CDR3. Time point here: cycle 4 day 1 (C4D1), after six to seven weeks of nivolumab. Relapse after autologous stem cell transplantation occurred in every patient, and brentuximab vedotin exposure varied. Progressive disease, partial response or complete response was each patient's best response. Clones were read by immunoSEQ multiplex PCR, and TCRdb kept only the in-frame ones, dropping some. This sample has roughly 49,000 clones, with about 90% found just once.

The starting material was peripheral blood mononuclear cells (PBMCs), obtained before the fourth cycle of nivolumab. V usage is TRBV7-9 and J usage is TRBJ1-4; no definite D call. This sequence originates from a human donor with classical Hodgkin lymphoma. CDR3 in amino acids: CASSEQSEKLFF. The CDR3 DNA is TGTGCCAGCAGCGAACAGAGTGAAAAACTGTTTTTT.